The T cell receptor beta chain described here comes from a study of CD8 T cells in ankylosing spondylitis (dated by TCRdb to about 2017). Notes on the research overall: T cell receptor beta repertoires were profiled in healthy donors and ankylosing spondylitis patients so that disease-linked TCR variants could be found. The full study cohort comprised about 25 ankylosing spondylitis patients and some 110 healthy donors. Samples of peripheral blood were taken, and for ankylosing spondylitis patients, synovial fluid was collected as well. Overall study results and their limits: Some TCR beta motif variants had previously been reported in synovial fluid and blood of reactive arthritis patients, which suggested common disease-initiation mechanisms. The disease-linked clones had a CD8+ phenotype and were found at relatively low frequencies in peripheral blood. A TCR beta motif of eight highly homologous amino acid variants appeared characteristic of blood from ankylosing spondylitis patients. The disease-linked clones were reported to be significantly enriched in matched synovial fluid samples from ankylosing spondylitis patients.

The CDR3 runs 16 amino acids, cysteine and phenylalanine included. Left in the record is the CDR3 DNA by itself, 48 bases read in frame from the first base. The junction carries 19 bases between V and J, which are trimmed by 5 bases and 4 bases respectively. Note on this clonotype: No antigen is known for it. Qualities for individual bases were not recorded, and no much larger clone is one base off.

Instrument used: Illumina HiSeq 2500. Quantitative 5'-RACE with molecular barcodes was the method used to prepare the TCR beta libraries. The original pipeline was this. A new computational method, built on a probabilistic model of VDJ rearrangement, was used to identify disease-linked TCR variants. TCRdb trimmed public reads at Q25 via fastp, called clones via MiXCR and kept in-frame beta chains. Here each entry gathers all rows of one CDR3 protein and keeps the most common genes and DNA. TCRdb's processing, not the authors', yielded these V and J calls. The sample contains some 450,000 distinct CDR3 sequences, roughly 17% of them found a single time. Over 0.9% of the sample goes to the ten largest clones.

This chain joins TRBV12-3 or TRBV12-4 to TRBJ2-3; the D segment could be TRBD1, given 6 matching bases. The source material was blood, either unsorted or a sorted T cell fraction (not recorded which). This TCR was sampled from a male donor with ankylosing spondylitis. The DNA is as follows: TGTGCCAGCAGTACTCCGAGAACAGGGAGTTCAGATACGCAGTATTTT. Translated, this is CASSTPRTGSSDTQYF.